Listed below are T cell receptor beta chains from one sample, sequenced in a study of blood T cell repertoires in COVID-19. Clones were read by immunoSEQ multiplex PCR, and TCRdb kept only the in-frame ones, dropping some. The sample includes 40,000 to 55,000 clones, approximately 88% seen only once; the top ten take roughly a quarter. Sample: peripheral blood. All receptors come from a human donor in a cohort sampled during active COVID-19. CDR3s leave out the opening cysteine and the closing phenylalanine or tryptophan. Fields, in order: J gene, V gene, CDR3 protein.

j_gene: TRBJ1-2
v_gene: TRBV11-2
CDR3aa: ASSAGGNYGYT

j_gene: TRBJ2-6
v_gene: TRBV3-1/TRBV3-2
CDR3aa: ASKRGSGGPRANVLT

j_gene: TRBJ1-2
v_gene: TRBV18
CDR3aa: ASSPRGLLGTDGYT

j_gene: TRBJ1-2
v_gene: TRBV30
CDR3aa: AWSRQGFGKT

j_gene: TRBJ2-5
v_gene: TRBV19
CDR3aa: ASSPSAGGVGTQY

j_gene: TRBJ2-5
v_gene: TRBV28
CDR3aa: ASSLASASGIQETQY

j_gene: TRBJ2-3
v_gene: TRBV5-6
CDR3aa: ASSWGGTSGTDTQY

j_gene: TRBJ2-3
v_gene: TRBV3-1/TRBV3-2
CDR3aa: ASSPTPTSTDTQY

j_gene: TRBJ2-1
v_gene: TRBV4-3
CDR3aa: ASSQESRTSGRIKNEQF

j_gene: TRBJ1-6
v_gene: TRBV6-5
CDR3aa: ASRDYTVSGSPLH

j_gene: TRBJ1-5
v_gene: TRBV7-3
CDR3aa: ASSLTSGEGGNQPQH

j_gene: TRBJ1-2
v_gene: TRBV30
CDR3aa: AWRQGVLGYT

j_gene: TRBJ1-1
v_gene: TRBV6-4
CDR3aa: ARGTGGTEAF

j_gene: TRBJ1-2
v_gene: TRBV2
CDR3aa: ASSLWGQGNGYT